This entry describes one T cell receptor beta chain. Trimming at V came to 5 bases and at J to 4 bases, leaving 5 bases not matched to a gene. The CDR3 runs to 14 residues. Per the germline V gene, CDR1 is SGHVS and CDR2 is FNYEAQ. The source of the sample is a study of blood T cell repertoires in COVID-19. Whole-study context: COVID-19 samples collected from the United States, Italy and Spain covered acute and convalescent phases. The analysed material was cDNA or gDNA that came from T cells, B-cell-depleted T cells, or PBMCs.

How the authors handled the data: Estimation of nucleated cell counts relied on the amplification of reference gene primers. Using immunoSEQ multiplex PCR, the repertoire was profiled, and TCRdb retains in-frame clones only, with some absent. The V and J calls and clone size come from that table; D and trimming were worked out from the DNA. The sample yields 55,000 to 70,000 clones, around nine tenths seen once. The V call is TRBV7-6, the J call TRBJ2-3, with 8 bases aligning to TRBD1. The sequence was collected from a woman in her 70s with active COVID-19. Sequenced: peripheral blood. DNA for the CDR3: TGTGCCAGCAGCCGGGGACAGGCCCCAGATACGCAGTATTTT. It translates to CASSRGQAPDTQYF.